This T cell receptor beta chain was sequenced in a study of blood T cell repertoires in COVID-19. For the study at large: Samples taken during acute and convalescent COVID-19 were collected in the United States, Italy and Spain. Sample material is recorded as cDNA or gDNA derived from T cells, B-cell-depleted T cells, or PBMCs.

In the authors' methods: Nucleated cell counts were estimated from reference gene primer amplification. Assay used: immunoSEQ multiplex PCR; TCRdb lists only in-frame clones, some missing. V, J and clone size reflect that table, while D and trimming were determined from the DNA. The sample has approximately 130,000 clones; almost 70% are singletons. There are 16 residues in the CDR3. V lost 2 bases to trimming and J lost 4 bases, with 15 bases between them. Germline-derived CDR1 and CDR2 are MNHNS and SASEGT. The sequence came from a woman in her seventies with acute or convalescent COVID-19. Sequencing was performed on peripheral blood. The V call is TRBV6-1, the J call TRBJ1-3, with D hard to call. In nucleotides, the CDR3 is TGTGCCAGCAGTGAAACACCCCCGGGGTCAGGAAACACCATATATTTT. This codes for CASSETPPGSGNTIYF.